A single sample gave rise to the 2 T cell receptor beta chains below, sequenced in a study of blood T cell repertoires in COVID-19. The repertoire was sequenced with immunoSEQ multiplex PCR; TCRdb's copy has only in-frame clones and lacks some. The sample consists of 55,000 to 65,000 clones, 65% to 80% of them appearing once. The sequenced sample was peripheral blood. The receptor set was obtained from a man in his sixties with acute or convalescent COVID-19.

The chain recombines TRBV25-1 with TRBJ2-7, with 11 bases aligning to TRBD1. Germline values: CDR1 MGHDK, CDR2 SYGVNS. This CDR3 is 15 amino acids long. V dropped 6 bases and J dropped 2; count of bases not matched to a gene: 6. Here the CDR3 reads CASRPGQGGPYEQYF. CDR3 nucleotides: TGTGCCAGCAGACCGGGACAGGGGGGGCCCTACGAGCAGTACTTC.

The chain joins TRBV5-1 to TRBJ1-1, with D maybe TRBD1 (5 bases). Trimming removed 3 bases at V and 1 base at J, with 10 bases between. In germline, CDR1 is SGHRS, CDR2 YFSETQ. The CDR3 is 14 amino acids. The CDR3 DNA follows: TGCGCCAGCAGCTCGTTACAGGAGAACACTGAAGCTTTCTTT. Its translation is CASSSLQENTEAFF.